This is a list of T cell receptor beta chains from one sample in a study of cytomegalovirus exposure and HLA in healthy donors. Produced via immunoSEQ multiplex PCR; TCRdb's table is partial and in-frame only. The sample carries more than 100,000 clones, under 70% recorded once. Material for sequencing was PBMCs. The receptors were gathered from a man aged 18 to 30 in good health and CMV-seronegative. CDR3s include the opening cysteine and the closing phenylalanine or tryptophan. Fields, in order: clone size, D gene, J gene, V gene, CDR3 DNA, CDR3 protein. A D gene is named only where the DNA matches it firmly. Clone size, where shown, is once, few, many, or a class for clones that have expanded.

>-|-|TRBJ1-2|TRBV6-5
TGTGCCACACAATACGAGGCGATTGGTGGCTACACCTTC
CATQYEAIGGYTF
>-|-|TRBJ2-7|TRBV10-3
TGTGCCACTCTATTAACGGGGTCCTACGAGCAGTACTTC
CATLLTGSYEQYF
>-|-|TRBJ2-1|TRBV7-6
TGTGCCAGCAGCTCGAGGGACAATGAGCAGTTCTTC
CASSSRDNEQFF
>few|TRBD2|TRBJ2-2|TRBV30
TGTGCCTGGAGGGGGGGGACCGGGGAGCTGTTTTTT
CAWRGGTGELFF
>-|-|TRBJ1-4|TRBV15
TGTGCCACCAGCTCTGACCGGGGGTGGGCAACTAATGAAAAACTGTTTTTT
CATSSDRGWATNEKLFF
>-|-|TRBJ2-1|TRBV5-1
TGCGCCAGCAGCTTCGCACGACAGTCATACAATGAGCAGTTCTTC
CASSFARQSYNEQFF
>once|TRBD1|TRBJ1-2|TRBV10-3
TGTGCCATCAGTCGGGACAGGGAGTGTGGCTACACCTTC
CAISRDRECGYTF
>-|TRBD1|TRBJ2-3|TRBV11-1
TGTGCCAGCAGCCAAATAGGGGGACAGGGGCCAGATACGCAGTATTTT
CASSQIGGQGPDTQYF
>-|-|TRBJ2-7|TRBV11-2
TGTGCCAGCAGCTTTATAGCGCCGGCCTACGAGCAGTACTTC
CASSFIAPAYEQYF
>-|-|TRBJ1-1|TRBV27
TGTGCCAGCAGTAAAAGCAGGCTGGACACTGAAGCTTTCTTT
CASSKSRLDTEAFF
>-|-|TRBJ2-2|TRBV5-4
TGTGCCAGCAGCCATTCTGCGGGGAACACCGGGGAGCTGTTTTTT
CASSHSAGNTGELFF
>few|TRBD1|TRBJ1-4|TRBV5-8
TGTGCCAGCAGCTTCCGGGACAGCCATGAAAAACTGTTTTTT
CASSFRDSHEKLFF
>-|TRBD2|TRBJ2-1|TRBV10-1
TGCGCCAGCAGTGACCCGCGGGGGGATGTAGATGAGCAGTTCTTC
CASSDPRGDVDEQFF
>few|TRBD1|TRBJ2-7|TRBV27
TGTGCCCCTAAAAACAGGGGGCCCGAGCAGTACTTC
CAPKNRGPEQYF
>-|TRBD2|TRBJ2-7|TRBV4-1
TGCGCCAGCAGCCAAGTCCTGCGAACTAGCGGATACGAGCAGTACTTC
CASSQVLRTSGYEQYF
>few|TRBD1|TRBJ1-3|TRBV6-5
TGTGCCAGCAGTTCCCTTGACAGGGGGAGAAACACCATATATTTT
CASSSLDRGRNTIYF
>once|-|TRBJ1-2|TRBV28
TGTGCCAGCAGTTTATCCCTCCGAGCGTCTGGCTACACCTTC
CASSLSLRASGYTF
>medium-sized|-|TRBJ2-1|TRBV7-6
TGTGCCAGCAGGGATGGGGCGGGAAGCTCCTACAATGAGCAGTTCTTC
CASRDGAGSSYNEQFF
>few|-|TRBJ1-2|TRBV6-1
TGTGCCAGCGGGGTTACCGGGGGGTATGGCTACACCTTC
CASGVTGGYGYTF
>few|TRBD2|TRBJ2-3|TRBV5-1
TGCGCCAGCAGCGACGGACTAGCGGGGCCAGATACGCAGTATTTT
CASSDGLAGPDTQYF
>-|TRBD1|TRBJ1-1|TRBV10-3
TGTGCCATCAGCGGGACAGAGAACACTGAAGCTTTCTTT
CAISGTENTEAFF
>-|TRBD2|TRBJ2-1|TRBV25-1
TGTGCCAGCAGTGTATCCCCATCAGCGGGAGTAGACAATGAGCAGTTCTTC
CASSVSPSAGVDNEQFF
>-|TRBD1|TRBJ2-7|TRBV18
TGTGCCAGCTCACCGGCAGGGGGCTACGAGCAGTACTTC
CASSPAGGYEQYF
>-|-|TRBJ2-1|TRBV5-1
TGCGCCAGCAGCTTGGGAGCGGCCCGTTTTTCATACAATGAGCAGTTCTTC
CASSLGAARFSYNEQFF
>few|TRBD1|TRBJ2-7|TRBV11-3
TGTGCCAGCAGCGTGACAGGGACCGACTACGAGCAGTACTTC
CASSVTGTDYEQYF
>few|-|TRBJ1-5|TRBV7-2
TGTGCCAGCAGCCTCCGCAACAGGGTTCAGCCCCAGCATTTT
CASSLRNRVQPQHF
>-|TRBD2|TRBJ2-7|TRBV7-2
TGTGCCAGCAGACCAGGACTAGTCCCCTACGAGCAGTACTTC
CASRPGLVPYEQYF